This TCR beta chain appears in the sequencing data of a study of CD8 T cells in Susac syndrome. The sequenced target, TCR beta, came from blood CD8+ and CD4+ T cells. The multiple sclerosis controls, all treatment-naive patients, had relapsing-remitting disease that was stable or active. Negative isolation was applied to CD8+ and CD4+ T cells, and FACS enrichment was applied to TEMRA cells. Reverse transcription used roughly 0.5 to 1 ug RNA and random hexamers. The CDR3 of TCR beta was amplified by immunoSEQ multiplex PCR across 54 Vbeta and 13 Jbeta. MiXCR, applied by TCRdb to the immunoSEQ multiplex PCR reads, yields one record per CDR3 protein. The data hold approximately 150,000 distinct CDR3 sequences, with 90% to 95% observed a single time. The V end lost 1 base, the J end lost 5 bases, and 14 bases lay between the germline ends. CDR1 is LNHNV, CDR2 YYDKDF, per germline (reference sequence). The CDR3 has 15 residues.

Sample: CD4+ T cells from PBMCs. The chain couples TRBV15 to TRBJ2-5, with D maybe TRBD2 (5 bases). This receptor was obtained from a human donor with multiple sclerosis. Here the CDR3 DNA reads TGTGCCACCAGCAGAGGAGGGTCCCAGTCGGAGACCCAGTACTTC. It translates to CATSRGGSQSETQYF.